This TCR beta chain was profiled in a study of T cell responses to AZD1222 COVID-19 vaccine (dated by TCRdb to 2020 to 2022). Regarding the complete study: Because spike-specific TCR depth and breadth did not differ between the two schedules, AZD1222 recipients who got a second dose at roughly 4 weeks were pooled with those who got a second dose at roughly 12 weeks. A total of 233 trial participants underwent TCR sequencing, of whom 207 received two doses of AZD1222 and 26 received two doses of the MenACWY control vaccine. Trial participants were enrolled by age into subgroups of 18-55, 56-69 and 70-plus years, and roughly 150, 30 and 60 TCR-sequenced participants, respectively, were included in these subgroups. Study-wide findings and limitations: Spike-specific TCR breadth and depth rose significantly after two AZD1222 doses compared with day 0 and with MenACWY recipients. Reportedly, almost half of the unique spike-specific TCRs recognized epitopes lying outside the regions that are mutated in the B.1.351 and B.1.1.7 variants. The whole spike protein was spanned by vaccine-associated CD4 TCRs, and dominant responses were seen in regions 160-218 and 743-854. Most participants were white British and females outnumbered males, and the authors suggested that clonal diversity may have been underestimated. Because no samples from the day 14 peak response were available, repertoires could be characterized only after the peak T cell response. In the small 56-69-year group, the increase in depth fell short of significance, most likely because of low power. Conclusions about previously exposed vaccinees are limited, since just a handful of AZD1222 recipients were seropositive for SARS-CoV-2 at baseline.

The CDR3 has 14 amino acids, counting the end cysteine and phenylalanine. Just the 42-base CDR3 DNA is kept, in frame starting at base 1. The germline V gene supplies CDR1 SGHRS and CDR2 YFSETQ. Trimming leaves V shorter by 1 base and J shorter by 4 bases, with the junction holding 0 bases beyond the gene matches. The CDR3 regions of human TCRbeta chains were subjected to immunosequencing. Per the source publication's procedure: TCRs in the repertoires were matched against a reference library of SARS-CoV-2-specific TCRs that had been generated with the MIRA antigen-specificity platform. Breadth was defined as the fraction of unique TCRs that were SARS-CoV-2-associated, and depth was defined as the fraction of total T cells that were SARS-CoV-2-associated. Using the MIRA data, each spike-specific TCR was assigned both to the spike region to which the TCR was reactive and to a CD4 or CD8 class. Log10-transformed breadth and depth values were compared by one-way ANOVA with Sidak's multiple comparisons tests. TCRdb mirrors the immuneACCESS table, restricted to in-frame sequences. Some clones are absent from its copies; in checked studies, under half trace to an unresolved V gene, and the reason for the others is unknown. Clone size and V and J calls were adopted from that table, with D and trimming inferred from the DNA. The sample table records about 100,000 clones; approximately 89% of these occur just once. About 20% of the sample is taken by the ten largest.

About this clone itself: The antigen it recognizes is unknown. The input lacks base qualities; no much larger clone sits a single base away.

Per the publication, the time point label means: baseline before first vaccination. Vaccinee samples were obtained from the UK trials COV001 and COV002, which included a single-blind randomized controlled phase 2/3 trial of AZD1222 (ChAdOx1 nCoV-19) in healthy adults. Trial participant PBMC samples were collected at day 0 and day 28 after the second dose for TCRbeta chain sequencing. The input for sequencing was peripheral blood, taken on day 0 of AZD1222 vaccination. This sequence uses TRBV5-1 and TRBJ1-4; 8 bases in between match TRBD1. The TCR originated in an adult in good health. The encoded CDR3 is CASSLTGGNEKLFF. The nucleotide sequence is given as TGCGCCAGCAGCTTGACAGGGGGTAATGAAAAACTGTTTTTT.